This TCR beta chain was documented in a study of blood T cells in healthy people across ages. Study-wide context: When template switching was applied, about one barcoded beta molecule was captured per two T cells.

Combining a sample-barcoded 5' primer with a J-beta primer mix, a second PCR ran for roughly 6 to 12 cycles. Each CDR3 protein is one row after TCRdb ran MiXCR on the 5' RACE reads. The sample contains about 1.7 million distinct CDR3 sequences, 28% of which appear only once. This CDR3 is 13 amino acids long. Germline assignment: CDR1 LNHDA and CDR2 SQIVND (reference sequence). Each donor's blood draw was around 9.1 milliliters of peripheral blood. Each sample used at least 6 million PBMCs. Study results and limitations: Age brought a roughly linear fall in TCR beta diversity measured per million T cells.

As regards this clonotype: What it binds is not known. The germline gene is not matched at one end of the junction; a read error may be the cause.

This receptor was obtained from a woman aged 25 to 39 in good health. The rearrangement joins TRBV19 to TRBJ1-4; the D gene is possibly TRBD1 (6 bases). The sample comprised blood. Written as DNA, the CDR3 is TGTGCCGGTAGTGTCAGGGGAGGCGAAAAACTGTTTTTT. Translated, it gives CAGSVRGGEKLFF.